In this sample, the clone carrying this TCR beta chain turned up once. This sample is drawn from a study of glioma-infiltrating T cells after dendritic cell vaccination. On the study more broadly: Three intradermal dendritic cell vaccine injections were given every two weeks.

The table came from immunoSEQ multiplex PCR; TCRdb's copy has only in-frame clones and leaves some out. The profile shows about 73,000 clones, around 79% of them singletons. Germline CDR1 reads SGHTA; CDR2 reads FQGTGA. The J segment lost 7 bases and the V segment lost 5 bases, leaving 15 bases of the junction unmatched. This CDR3 has 17 residues. The sample here was blood, taken before dendritic cell vaccination. The TCR originated in a human donor with glioblastoma. The chain combines TRBV7-3 with TRBJ2-2; 8 bases line up with TRBD2. This CDR3 is CASSPGTRTRVGGELFF. For the CDR3, the DNA is TGTGCCAGCAGCCCGGGGACTAGAACTCGTGTAGGCGGGGAGCTGTTTTTT.